This T cell receptor (beta chain) was retrieved from a study of blood T cell repertoires in COVID-19 (dated by TCRdb to 2020 to 2022). In the study overall: Samples from collaborators originated in the United States, Italy and Spain and spanned both the acute and convalescent phases of COVID-19. The prospective study material was composed of cDNA or gDNA derived from T cells, B-cell-depleted T cells, or PBMCs. Subjects who had been exposed to COVID-19, were actively infected with it, or had recovered from it provided the deeply sampled blood TCRbeta repertoires that made up the dataset. The repertoires were released in a freely available public database meant as a resource for research on the immune response to SARS-CoV-2. The samples were drawn from the first 160 participants of the ongoing ImmuneRACE study and from about 1,200 subjects provided by 6 global collaborators. The sample metadata nearly always contained a de-identified subject ID, COVID-19 status, age in years and sex. Where available, HLA class I and class II types were obtained from metadata supplied by the sample provider rather than from assay-based typing.

Note on this clone: Its antigen is still unknown. No much larger clonotype is one base removed from it; base qualities were not supplied.

What the work shows at the level of the full study, not this receptor alone: The quantity of clinical and demographic metadata differed by source and by participant and was supplied without curation.

Collaborating institutions collected whole blood in K2EDTA tubes following their own protocols. For TCRbeta analysis, collaborators shipped samples in one of three forms: frozen whole blood, isolated PBMCs, or DNA extracted from either of those sample types. TCRbeta CDR3 regions were amplified from genomic DNA by means of the immunoSEQ Assay, a bias-controlled multiplex PCR. As for how the authors treated the data: Nucleated cell counts per sample were estimated from amplification of reference gene primers within the assay. To quantify the absolute abundance of each unique TCRbeta CDR3 rearrangement, sequence reads were collapsed and filtered. For each sample, productive Simpson clonality was calculated as the square root of Simpson's diversity index over productive rearrangements. TCRdb re-hosts the immuneACCESS table, in-frame sequences only. Its copies lack some clones; in the studies checked, an unresolved V gene accounts for under half of them, and the cause for the rest is not known. V and J calls and clone size are as listed in that table; D and trimming were resolved from the DNA. The sample data list about 240,000 clones, and roughly four fifths of these were observed just once. The ten largest clones take up around 3.4% of the sample.

This TCR derives from a woman younger than 35 with acute or convalescent COVID-19. The sample was peripheral blood.

Here the CDR3 is given as CAWSGSPSGDYNEQFF. The DNA sequence follows: TGTGCCTGGAGTGGTAGCCCTAGCGGGGACTACAATGAGCAGTTCTTC. In this chain, TRBV30 is recombined with TRBJ2-1, with 9 bases in between that match TRBD2. CDR3 length: 16 amino acids, cysteine to phenylalanine. The DNA shown is the 48-base CDR3, in frame from base 1. The V end gives up 1 base and the J end 3 bases, leaving 7 bases in the junction not matched to a gene. Per the germline V gene (reference sequence), GTSNPN is the CDR1 and SVGIG is the CDR2.